The clone carrying this T cell receptor (beta chain) was observed a few times. Its antigen remains unknown. The data were obtained in a study of identical twins. Study-level findings and limits: Beta out-of-frame sequences showed weaker excess sharing between twins.

Template switching added a universal primer site; cDNA carried unique molecular identifiers. Using its own MiXCR run on the 5' RACE reads, TCRdb lists one record per CDR3 protein. The sample has 500,000 to 550,000 distinct CDR3 sequences; around 20% are singletons. V lost 6 bases and J lost 6; bases outside the gene matches: 8. This CDR3 contains 14 residues. Germline values: CDR1 MNHNS, CDR2 SASEGT. This sample also belongs to another study, concerning T cells expressing NK-cell markers. That work contributes: Sequencing of TCR beta repertoires drew on sorted CD3+CD56+NKG2C+, CD3+CD56+NKG2C- and CD3+CD56-NKG2C+ T cells. A handful of donors showed these clonotypes also leading the CD3+CD56-NKG2C+ fraction.

The chain combines TRBV6-1 with TRBJ2-3, with 8 bases that match TRBD2. Material for sequencing was CD4+ T cells sorted from blood. The sequence was collected from a woman aged 18-29 years in good health. CDR3 residues: CASRLGGAGDTQYF. As DNA, the CDR3 is TGTGCCAGCAGGCTCGGGGGGGCCGGGGATACGCAGTATTTT.